The rows below give T cell receptor beta chains drawn from one sample of a study of shared clonotypes between healthy human individuals. Only in-frame clones appear in the TCRdb table, and some are missing; sequencing was by immunoSEQ multiplex PCR. The sample has about 380,000 clones, about 96% seen once. Sequencing input: memory CD8+ T cells sorted from blood. Receptors were obtained from a man younger than 45 in good health. Both conserved end residues are part of each CDR3. D genes are given only for firm matches. The size field is filled for only some rows; it gives once, few, many or a size class.

V	size	J	D	DNA	CDR3
TRBV19	NA	TRBJ2-7	NA	TGTGCCAGTAGTAACAGTTACGAGCAGTACTTC	CASSNSYEQYF
TRBV7-2	NA	TRBJ1-5	TRBD1	TGTGCCAGCAGCTTAGAACAGGGGCTAAATCAGCCCCAGCATTTT	CASSLEQGLNQPQHF
TRBV6-8	NA	TRBJ2-2	TRBD2	TGTGCCACCATAGAACCGGGACTAGCGGGAGGGGATACCGGGGAGCTGTTTTTT	CATIEPGLAGGDTGELFF
TRBV4-1	NA	TRBJ2-5	TRBD1	TGCGCCAGCAGCCAGGACAGGGTGAGGTTCGAGACCCAGTACTTC	CASSQDRVRFETQYF
TRBV6-5	NA	TRBJ2-1	NA	TGTGCCAGCAGCCCGGGTAGCAGCTCCTACAATGAGCAGTTCTTC	CASSPGSSSYNEQFF
TRBV7-9	once	TRBJ2-1	NA	TGTGCCAGCAGCTTAGGGGGACTCTACAATGAGCAGTTCTTC	CASSLGGLYNEQFF
TRBV11-2	NA	TRBJ2-7	TRBD1	TGTGCCAGCAGCTTATTCCCCGCTGGGAAGGACAGGGTAAACTACGAGCAGTACTTC	CASSLFPAGKDRVNYEQYF
TRBV7-9	NA	TRBJ2-2	NA	TGTGCCAGCAGCTTATACACCGGGGAGCTGTTTTTT	CASSLYTGELFF
TRBV6-6	NA	TRBJ2-1	NA	TGTGCCACCGGGGCCCGAAAGCAGTTCTTC	CATGARKQFF
TRBV11-2	NA	TRBJ2-7	NA	TGTGCCAGCAGCTCCCGCTCCCGCTCCTACGAGCAGTACTTC	CASSSRSRSYEQYF
TRBV6-7	NA	TRBJ1-4	NA	TGTGCCAGCAGTTGCGACCGTGACACAACTAATGAAAAACTGTTTTTT	CASSCDRDTTNEKLFF